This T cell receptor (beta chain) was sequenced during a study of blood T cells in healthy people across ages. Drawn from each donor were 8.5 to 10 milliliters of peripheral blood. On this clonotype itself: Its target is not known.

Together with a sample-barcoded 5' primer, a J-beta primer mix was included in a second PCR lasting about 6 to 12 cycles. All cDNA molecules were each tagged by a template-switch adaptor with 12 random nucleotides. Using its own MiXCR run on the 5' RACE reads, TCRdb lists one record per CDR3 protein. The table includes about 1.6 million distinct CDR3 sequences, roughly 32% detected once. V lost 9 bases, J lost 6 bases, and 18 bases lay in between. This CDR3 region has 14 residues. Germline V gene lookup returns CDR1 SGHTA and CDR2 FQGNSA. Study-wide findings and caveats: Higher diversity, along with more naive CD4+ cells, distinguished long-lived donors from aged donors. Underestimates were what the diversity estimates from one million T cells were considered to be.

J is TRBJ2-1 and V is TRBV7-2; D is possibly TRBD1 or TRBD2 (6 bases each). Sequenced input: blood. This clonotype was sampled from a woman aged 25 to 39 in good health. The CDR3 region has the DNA TGTGCCAGTAGCCGTGACGGGGGCATCAATGAGCAGTTCTTC. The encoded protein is CASSRDGGINEQFF.